Presented here are 11 T cell receptor beta chains from one specimen sequenced in a study of blood T cell repertoires in COVID-19. Libraries were prepared by immunoSEQ multiplex PCR; TCRdb keeps only in-frame clonotypes and omits some of them. The sample gives about 140,000 clones, over 75% of which show up once; 1.5% to 2% is in the top ten. The sequenced material came from peripheral blood. The receptor set was obtained from a human donor in a cohort sampled during active COVID-19.

This clone showed up just once. The V and J genes are TRBV19 and TRBJ2-7; 15 positions match TRBD2. J gave up 6 bases and V 8 bases, and 8 bases lay outside the gene matches. CDR1 LNHDA and CDR2 SQIVND come from the germline V gene (reference sequence). The CDR3 loop spans 15 amino acids. Here the CDR3 reads CASSGWTSGRGEQYF. For the CDR3, the DNA is TGTGCCAGTTCTGGTTGGACTAGCGGGAGGGGCGAGCAGTACTTC.

V is TRBV7-3 and J is TRBJ2-2, with TRBD2 matching over 7 bases. With V trimmed by 5 bases and J by 1 base, 10 bases remained unmatched. Germline loops: CDR1 SGHTA, CDR2 FQGTGA. The CDR3 extends over 17 amino acids. CDR3 nucleotide sequence: TGTGCCAGCAGCCCCCCCAGGGTAGCGGGGAACACCGGGGAGCTGTTTTTT. Translated: CASSPPRVAGNTGELFF.

The rearrangement joins TRBV6-2 or TRBV6-3 to TRBJ2-1; TRBD2 aligns across 11 bases. The CDR3 is 14 residues long. V trimming: 6 bases; J trimming: 9 bases; junction bases outside the gene matches: 7. Germline V gene sequence: CDR1 MNHEY, CDR2 SVGEGT. CDR3 region: CASSGTSGLGEQFF. The CDR3 bases are TGTGCCAGCAGCGGGACTAGCGGTCTAGGTGAGCAGTTCTTC.

The CDR3 DNA is TGTGCCAGCTCAAGACTAGCGGTCGATATTTCCTACGAGCAGTACTTC. Protein product: CASSRLAVDISYEQYF. The V and J genes are TRBV18 and TRBJ2-7, with 9 bases that match TRBD2. Germline V gene data show CDR1 as KGHSH and CDR2 as LQKENI. This CDR3 spans 16 amino acids. V shed 5 bases and J 1 base; nucleotides not matched to a gene: 9. Using reference TRBV18 and TRBJ2-7 for the parts outside the CDR3, the full variable domain is NAGVMQNPRHLVRRRGQEARLRCSPMKGHSHVYWYRQLPEEGLKFMVYLQKENIIDESGMPKERFSAEFPKEGPSILRIQQVVRGDSAAYFCASSRLAVDISYEQYFGPGTRLTVT.

The chain carries TRBV2 and TRBJ2-7; 8 nucleotides align to TRBD1. Trimming at V came to 9 bases and at J to 6 bases, leaving 7 bases not matched to a gene. CDR1 is SNHLY, CDR2 FYNNEI, per germline. The CDR3 is 12 residues long. For the CDR3, the DNA is TGTGCCAGTGGCCAGGGGGCCCGCGAGCAGTACTTC. It codes for CASGQGAREQYF.

The CDR3 sequence is CASSSGPPYEQYF. CDR3 coding DNA: TGTGCCAGCAGCTCTGGCCCCCCCTACGAGCAGTACTTC. The gene calls are TRBV5-6 and TRBJ2-7; D is unresolved. The CDR3 consists of 13 residues. CDR1 SGHDT and CDR2 YYEEEE come from the germline V gene. The V end was cut by 3 bases, the J end by 2 bases, with 9 bases between.

CDR3 residues: CASSLVGVGRNTIYF. DNA of the CDR3: TGTGCCAGCAGCTTGGTAGGAGTCGGAAGAAACACCATATATTTT. The gene calls are TRBV5-4 and TRBJ1-3; no clear D gene. The V and J ends lost 0 bases and 5 bases respectively, with 12 bases between them. The CDR3 totals 15 residues. Germline CDR1 SGHNT, CDR2 YYREEE (reference sequence).

The CDR3, as DNA: TGTGCCAGCAGCTCTGACAGGGGGGAGCTGTTTTTT. Protein product: CASSSDRGELFF. This chain uses TRBV5-6 with TRBJ2-2; D might be TRBD1 (6 bases). Trimming removed 3 bases from V and 8 bases from J, with 8 bases in between. The germline CDR1 and CDR2 sequences are SGHDT and YYEEEE. The CDR3 is 12 amino acids.

The sample holds one count of this clone. The rearrangement links TRBV11-2 to TRBJ1-6, with D uncertain. V was trimmed by 5 bases and J by 10 bases, leaving 15 bases between them. This CDR3 is 14 amino acids long. Germline CDR1 reads SGHAT; CDR2 reads FQNNGV. CDR3 loop: CASSPVRPGSPLHF. As DNA, the CDR3 is TGTGCCAGCAGCCCCGTGAGGCCCGGGTCACCCCTCCACTTT.

The V gene is TRBV7-2, the J gene TRBJ1-1; the match to TRBD1 covers 8 bases. V shed 4 bases and J 4 bases; nucleotides not matched to a gene: 5. CDR1 SGHTA and CDR2 FQGNSA come from the germline V gene. The CDR3 has 14 amino acids. The DNA for the CDR3 is TGTGCCAGCAGCTCAACCGACAGGGGCACTGAAGCTTTCTTT. It codes for CASSSTDRGTEAFF.

The chain is built from TRBV4-2 and TRBJ1-6, with 9 bases aligning to TRBD1. V trimming: 4 bases; J trimming: 9 bases; junction bases outside the gene matches: 7. The CDR3 totals 15 residues. The germline V gene encodes CDR1 LGHNA and CDR2 YNFKEQ. For the CDR3, the DNA is TGTGCCAGCAGCCGGCGGACAGGGGAAGGTTCACCCCTCCACTTT. It is translated as CASSRRTGEGSPLHF.